The present entry profiles one TCR beta chain with its context. Its antigen is not known. CDR1 SGHKS and CDR2 YYEKEE come from the germline V gene (reference sequence). V was clipped by 5 bases and J by 7 bases, with 16 bases between them. This CDR3 has 13 residues. The entry originates in a study of T-cell memory formation after mild COVID-19. General study results and limits: Chiefly within CM and EM were the contracting CD4+ clones; CD8+ ones were within EMRA.

TCRdb redid the calling of the 5' RACE reads with MiXCR, one entry per CDR3 protein. The sample consists of hundreds of thousands of distinct CDR3 sequences, roughly 18% of them appearing once. Material for sequencing was PBMCs or a T cell subset sorted from them (not recorded which). This rearrangement joins TRBV5-5 to TRBJ2-7; a possible D gene is TRBD1 (6 bases). The TCR comes from an adult woman who had mild COVID-19 (a few samples of this study predate the infection). Cell type and time point are not known. For the CDR3, the DNA is TGTGCCAGCAGTCAATCAGGGGTTCAGGAGCAGTACTTC. Its protein is CASSQSGVQEQYF.